One sample yielded the 21 T cell receptor beta chains listed below, sequenced in a study of cytomegalovirus exposure and HLA in healthy donors. The PCR used 60 Vbeta and 13 Jbeta primers. The method was immunoSEQ multiplex PCR; TCRdb's version includes in-frame clones alone and lacks a portion of them. The sample has roughly 150,000 clones, 68% seen once. The sample was PBMCs. The receptors originated from a young man in good health and CMV-seropositive.

As concerns this clone: Other DNA sequences in this specimen translate into the identical CDR3. This chain joins TRBV9 and TRBJ2-1; TRBD1 aligns across 8 bases. The junction had 0 bases not matched to a gene; V was cut back by 0 bases and J by 4 bases. Per germline, CDR1 SGDLS and CDR2 YYNGEE. The length of the CDR3 is 14 residues. CDR3 sequence reads: CASSVGDRYNEQFF. The CDR3 DNA reads TGTGCCAGCAGCGTAGGGGACAGGTACAATGAGCAGTTCTTC.

The chain combines TRBV10-3 with TRBJ1-1; D is possibly TRBD1 (5 bases). Germline CDR1 reads ENHRY; CDR2 reads SYGVKD. The length of the CDR3 is 13 residues. V dropped 4 bases and J dropped 5 bases, with 11 bases sitting between them. The CDR3 region is CAISAGRETEAFF. The CDR3 DNA reads as TGTGCCATCAGTGCAGGGAGGGAAACTGAAGCTTTCTTT.

This clone was observed a single time. The chain carries TRBV6-5 and TRBJ2-7; a weak D match, TRBD2 (6 bases). CDR1 is MNHEY and CDR2 is SVGAGI in the germline V gene. The CDR3 is 12 amino acids. The V and J ends lost 7 bases and 3 bases respectively, with 10 bases between them. The DNA of the CDR3 is TGTGCCAGCACAAATAGCGGCTACGAGCAGTACTTC. Its protein is CASTNSGYEQYF.

The chain employs TRBV6-1 and TRBJ2-3; TRBD2 matches at 11 bases. J lost 5 bases, V lost 8 bases, and 6 bases had no gene match. From germline, CDR1 is MNHNS and CDR2 SASEGT. The CDR3 extends over 14 amino acids. The CDR3: CASVAGGPQDTQYF. In nucleotides, the CDR3 is TGTGCCAGCGTAGCGGGAGGGCCACAAGATACGCAGTATTTT.

This clone has more than one count but fewer than ten. Within the sample, other DNA sequences also encode this same CDR3. The chain recombines TRBV7-8 with TRBJ2-5, with a tentative D call TRBD1 (6 bases). V was pared by 6 bases and J by 0 bases, with 11 bases between. Germline V lookup: CDR1 SGHVS, CDR2 FQNEAQ. This CDR3 has 14 residues. CDR3 region: CASRQGTYQETQYF. In DNA form, the CDR3 reads TGTGCCAGCAGACAGGGCACGTACCAAGAGACCCAGTACTTC.

The chain uses TRBV30 and TRBJ1-4; D ambiguous. From germline, CDR1 is GTSNPN and CDR2 SVGIG (reference sequence). The ends were cut back, 1 base at V and 5 bases at J, with 2 bases in the middle. CDR3 size: 11 residues. The CDR3 reads CAWSANEKLFF. CDR3 bases: TGTGCCTGGAGTGCGAATGAAAAACTGTTTTTT.

V is TRBV7-9 and J is TRBJ1-4, with 8 bases lining up with TRBD1. The CDR3 has 14 amino acids. Germline V gene data show CDR1 as SEHNR and CDR2 as FQNEAQ (reference sequence). V was pared by 5 bases and J by 7 bases, with 6 bases of the junction left unmatched. CDR3 loop: CASSIRGLGEKLFF. The CDR3 DNA is TGTGCCAGCAGCATCAGGGGGCTCGGTGAAAAACTGTTTTTT.

This clone has only one observation. The chain carries TRBV5-1 and TRBJ2-2; 11 bases are shared with TRBD2. Looked up from germline, CDR1 is SGHRS and CDR2 is YFSETQ. The CDR3 consists of 18 residues. The V segment lost 3 bases and the J segment 3 bases; nucleotides outside the gene matches: 10. Here the CDR3 DNA reads TGCGCCAGCAGCTGGGAGAATATGGGACTAGCGGACACCGGGGAGCTGTTTTTT. Translation gives CASSWENMGLADTGELFF.

This sequence joins TRBV5-3 and TRBJ2-7; D may be TRBD1 (7 bases). TRBV5-3 qualifies as an ORF whose function is uncertain. Trimming pared 3 bases from V and 3 bases from J, leaving 13 bases between. The CDR3 sequence is 14 residues long. The CDR3 reads CARSCRGAYYEQYF. The CDR3 coding sequence is TGTGCCAGAAGCTGCAGGGGGGCGTACTACGAGCAGTACTTC.

The genes are TRBV2 and TRBJ2-7; D is uncertain. Trimming shortened V by 6 bases and J by 2 bases, and 14 bases separated the two germline ends. Germline lookup yields CDR1 SNHLY and CDR2 FYNNEI. CDR3 length: 14 amino acids. The CDR3, as DNA: TGTGCCAGCAGACCCGACACGCAGACCTACGAGCAGTACTTC. It yields the protein CASRPDTQTYEQYF.

The rearrangement links TRBV28 to TRBJ1-1; D perhaps matches TRBD1 (5 bases). The CDR3 has 12 amino acids. V lost 5 bases to trimming and J lost 4 bases, with 8 bases between them. The germline V gene encodes CDR1 MDHEN and CDR2 SYDVKM. This CDR3 is CASSQGLTEAFF. The CDR3, as DNA: TGTGCCAGCAGTCAGGGTCTCACTGAAGCTTTCTTT.

The gene calls are TRBV7-2 and TRBJ1-1; a weak D match, TRBD1 (5 bases). CDR1 is SGHTA, CDR2 FQGNSA, per germline. The CDR3 spans 15 residues. The V and J ends lost 7 bases and 6 bases respectively, with 21 bases between them. The CDR3 reads CASNKGRAGRPEAFF. CDR3 sequence (DNA): TGTGCCAGCAACAAAGGGAGGGCAGGGAGACCTGAAGCTTTCTTT.

V is TRBV7-9 and J is TRBJ1-2; TRBD1 agrees at 7 bases. Unmatched junction bases numbered 5, after V lost 0 bases and J lost 4 bases. Per germline, CDR1 SEHNR and CDR2 FQNEAQ (reference sequence). CDR3 length equals 15 residues. CDR3: CASSLALEGAYGYTF. The CDR3 nucleotides are TGTGCCAGCAGCTTAGCGCTTGAGGGGGCCTATGGCTACACCTTC. Using reference TRBV7-9 and TRBJ1-2 for the parts outside the CDR3, the full variable domain is DTGVSQNPRHKITKRGQNVTFRCDPISEHNRLYWYRQTLGQGPEFLTYFQNEAQLEKSRLLSDRFSAERPKGSFSTLEIQRTEQGDSAMYLCASSLALEGAYGYTFGSGTRLTVV.

This clone was detected once. The rearrangement joins TRBV7-2 to TRBJ1-5, with 7 bases identical to TRBD1. V gave up 3 bases and J gave up 5 bases; unmatched junction bases: 1. The CDR3 is 13 residues long. CDR1 SGHTA and CDR2 FQGNSA come from the germline V gene. CDR3: CASSFTGDQPQHF. The CDR3 nucleotides read TGTGCCAGCAGCTTCACAGGGGATCAGCCCCAGCATTTT.

The chain links TRBV28 to TRBJ2-7; D is possibly TRBD2 (6 bases). Germline CDR1 is MDHEN and CDR2 is SYDVKM. The CDR3 spans 13 residues. Trimming removed 5 bases from V and 2 bases from J, with 10 bases in between. CDR3 nucleotides: TGTGCCAGCAGTGGAGGGCAGACCTACGAGCAGTACTTC. This codes for CASSGGQTYEQYF. Looking up the rest from reference TRBV28 and TRBJ2-7 gives the full variable domain: DVKVTQSSRYLVKRTGEKVFLECVQDMDHENMFWYRQDPGLGLRLIYFSYDVKMKEKGDIPEGYSVSREKKERFSLILESASTNQTSMYLCASSGGQTYEQYFGPGTRLTVT.

J is TRBJ2-7 and V is TRBV6-6; tentative D call: TRBD1 (5 bases). The CDR3 spans 15 residues. Germline CDR1 MNHNY, CDR2 SVGAGI (reference sequence). Trimming removed 5 bases at V and 0 bases at J, with 14 bases between. The CDR3 sequence: CASSDTGWGSYEQYF. The DNA for the CDR3 is TGTGCCAGCAGTGATACAGGATGGGGCTCCTACGAGCAGTACTTC.

The chain recombines TRBV30 with TRBJ1-2, with D possibly TRBD1 on 6 matching bases. The CDR3 covers 13 residues. V lost 0 bases to trimming and J lost 6 bases, with 11 bases between them. CDR1 is GTSNPN, CDR2 SVGIG, per germline (reference sequence). CDR3 nucleotide sequence: TGTGCCTGGAGTGTACAGGGCTGGCATGGCTACACCTTC. Protein: CAWSVQGWHGYTF. The entire variable domain, with the rest obtained from reference TRBV30 and TRBJ1-2, is as follows: SQTIHQWPATLVQPVGSPLSLECTVEGTSNPNLYWYRQAAGRGLQLLFYSVGIGQISSEVPQNLSASRPQDRQFILSSKKLLLSDSGFYLCAWSVQGWHGYTFGSGTRLTVV.

The chain has TRBV18 and TRBJ2-7, with 8 bases identical to TRBD2. CDR1 is KGHSH, CDR2 LQKENI, per germline. The CDR3 has 14 residues. The V gene end was trimmed by 6 bases and the J gene end by 5 bases; junction bases not matched to a gene: 9. The CDR3 DNA reads as TGTGCCAGCTCGCTGGGTACGGGAGGGCACGAGCAGTACTTC. It codes for CASSLGTGGHEQYF.

The rearrangement uses TRBV7-9 and TRBJ2-3; D unresolved. The CDR3 is 13 residues long. V lost 2 bases, J lost 4 bases, and 7 bases lay in between. Germline loops: CDR1 SEHNR, CDR2 FQNEAQ (reference sequence). The CDR3 loop is CASSLPSADTQYF. DNA of the CDR3: TGTGCCAGCAGCTTACCGTCCGCAGATACGCAGTATTTT. Complete variable domain (other parts from reference TRBV7-9 and TRBJ2-3): DTGVSQNPRHKITKRGQNVTFRCDPISEHNRLYWYRQTLGQGPEFLTYFQNEAQLEKSRLLSDRFSAERPKGSFSTLEIQRTEQGDSAMYLCASSLPSADTQYFGPGTRLTVL.

The CDR3 protein is CASSALAGEMEQYF. The CDR3 nucleotides are TGTGCCAGCAGTGCACTAGCGGGAGAGATGGAGCAGTACTTC. The V call is TRBV6-4, the J call TRBJ2-7; TRBD2 matches 11 bases. The V segment lost 4 bases and the J segment 7 bases; nucleotides outside the gene matches: 6. The CDR3 consists of 14 residues. From germline, CDR1 is MRHNA and CDR2 SNTAGT.

This sequence joins TRBV30 and TRBJ2-5; the match to TRBD2 covers 7 bases. This CDR3 comprises 11 residues. Germline V gene sequence: CDR1 GTSNPN, CDR2 SVGIG (reference sequence). Trimming at V came to 3 bases and at J to 5 bases, leaving 0 bases not matched to a gene. CDR3 sequence: CAWSGRETQYF. DNA of the CDR3: TGTGCCTGGAGCGGGAGGGAGACCCAGTACTTC.